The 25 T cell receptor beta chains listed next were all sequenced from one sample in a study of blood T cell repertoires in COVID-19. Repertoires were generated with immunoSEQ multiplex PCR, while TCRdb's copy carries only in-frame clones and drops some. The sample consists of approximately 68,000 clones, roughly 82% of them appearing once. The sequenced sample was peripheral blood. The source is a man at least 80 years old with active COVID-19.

The CDR3 coding sequence is TGTGCCAGCAGCCCGGGGGGACTAAGCAATCAGCCCCAGCATTTT. This encodes CASSPGGLSNQPQHF. The V and J genes are TRBV11-2 and TRBJ1-5; tentatively, D is TRBD1 (5 bases). The V gene lost 5 bases and the J gene lost 1 base, with 12 bases spanning the gap. Germline V lookup: CDR1 SGHAT, CDR2 FQNNGV. The CDR3 contains 15 residues.

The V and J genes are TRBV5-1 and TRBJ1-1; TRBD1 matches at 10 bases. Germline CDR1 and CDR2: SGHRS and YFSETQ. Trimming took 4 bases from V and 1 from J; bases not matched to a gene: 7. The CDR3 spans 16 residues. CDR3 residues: CASSPRTGGGNTEAFF. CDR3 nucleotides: TGCGCCAGCAGCCCAAGGACAGGGGGAGGGAACACTGAAGCTTTCTTT.

In DNA form, the CDR3 reads TGTGCCAGCAGCTTGGGAGTTCACAGCTCCTACGAGCAGTACTTC. It translates to CASSLGVHSSYEQYF. The rearrangement links TRBV11-1 to TRBJ2-7, with D possibly TRBD2 on 5 matching bases. Trimming cost V 3 bases and J 0 bases, with 12 bases left between them. Germline CDR1 is SGHAT and CDR2 is FQDESV (reference sequence). The CDR3 length is 15 residues.

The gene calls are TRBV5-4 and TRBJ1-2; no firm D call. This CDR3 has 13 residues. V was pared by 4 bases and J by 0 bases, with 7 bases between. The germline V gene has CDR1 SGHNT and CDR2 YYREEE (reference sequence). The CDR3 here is CASSPPANYGYTF. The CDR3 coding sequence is TGTGCCAGCAGCCCCCCAGCTAACTATGGCTACACCTTC.

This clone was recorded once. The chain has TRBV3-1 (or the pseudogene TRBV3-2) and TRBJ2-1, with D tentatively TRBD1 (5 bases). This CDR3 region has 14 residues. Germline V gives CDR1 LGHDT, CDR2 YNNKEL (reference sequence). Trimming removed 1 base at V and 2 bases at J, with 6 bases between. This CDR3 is CASSQVGPYNEQFF. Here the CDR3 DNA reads TGTGCCAGCAGCCAAGTGGGGCCCTACAATGAGCAGTTCTTC.

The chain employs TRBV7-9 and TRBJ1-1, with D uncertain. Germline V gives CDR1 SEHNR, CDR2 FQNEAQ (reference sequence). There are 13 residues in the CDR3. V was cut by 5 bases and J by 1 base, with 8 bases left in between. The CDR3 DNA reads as TGTGCCAGCAGCCACGACAAGAACACTGAAGCTTTCTTT. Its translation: CASSHDKNTEAFF.

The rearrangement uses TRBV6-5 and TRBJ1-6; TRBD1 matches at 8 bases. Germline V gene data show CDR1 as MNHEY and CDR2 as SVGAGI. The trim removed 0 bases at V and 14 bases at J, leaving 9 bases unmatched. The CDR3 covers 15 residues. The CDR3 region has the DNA TGTGCCAGCAGTTACTCGGGGCTAGACAGGGGATCCCTCCACTTT. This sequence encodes CASSYSGLDRGSLHF.

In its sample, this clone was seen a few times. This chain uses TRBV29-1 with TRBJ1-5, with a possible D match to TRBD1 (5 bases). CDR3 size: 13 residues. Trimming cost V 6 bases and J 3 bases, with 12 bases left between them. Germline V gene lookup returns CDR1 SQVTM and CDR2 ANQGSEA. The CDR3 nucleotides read TGCAGCGTCACCTCGGGGGTCAATCAGCCCCAGCATTTT. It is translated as CSVTSGVNQPQHF.

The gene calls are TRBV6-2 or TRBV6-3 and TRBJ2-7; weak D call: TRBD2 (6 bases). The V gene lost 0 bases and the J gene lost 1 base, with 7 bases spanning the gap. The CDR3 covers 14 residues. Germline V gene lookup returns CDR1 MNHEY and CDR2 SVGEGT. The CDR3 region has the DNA TGTGCCAGCAGTTACTCTAGCGGATCCTACGAGCAGTACTTC. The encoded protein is CASSYSSGSYEQYF.

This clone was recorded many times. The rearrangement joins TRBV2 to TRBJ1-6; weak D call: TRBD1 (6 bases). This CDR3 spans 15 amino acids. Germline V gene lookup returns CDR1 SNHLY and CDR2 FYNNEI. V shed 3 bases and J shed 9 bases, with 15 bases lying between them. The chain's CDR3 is CASSEGQPGASPLHF. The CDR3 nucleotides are TGTGCCAGCAGTGAGGGACAACCCGGGGCTTCACCCCTCCACTTT. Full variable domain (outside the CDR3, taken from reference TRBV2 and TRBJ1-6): EPEVTQTPSHQVTQMGQEVILRCVPISNHLYFYWYRQILGQKVEFLVSFYNNEISEKSEIFDDQFSVERPDGSNFTLKIRSTKLEDSAMYFCASSEGQPGASPLHFGNGTRLTVT.

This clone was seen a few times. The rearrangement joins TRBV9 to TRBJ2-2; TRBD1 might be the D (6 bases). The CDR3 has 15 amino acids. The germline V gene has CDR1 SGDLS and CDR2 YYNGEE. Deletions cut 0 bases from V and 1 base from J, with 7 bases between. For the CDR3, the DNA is TGTGCCAGCAGCGTAGGGACAGTGAACACCGGGGAGCTGTTTTTT. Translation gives CASSVGTVNTGELFF.

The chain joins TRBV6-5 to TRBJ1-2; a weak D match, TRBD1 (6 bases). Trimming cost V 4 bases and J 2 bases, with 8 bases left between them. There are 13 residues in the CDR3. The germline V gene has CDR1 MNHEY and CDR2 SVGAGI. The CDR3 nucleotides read TGTGCCAGCAGTTCCGACAGGAACTATGGCTACACCTTC. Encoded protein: CASSSDRNYGYTF.

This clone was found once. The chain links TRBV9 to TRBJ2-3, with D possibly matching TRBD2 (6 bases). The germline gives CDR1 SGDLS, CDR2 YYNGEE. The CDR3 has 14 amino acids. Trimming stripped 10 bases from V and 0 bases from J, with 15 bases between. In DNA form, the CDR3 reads TGTGCCGGGCCCGGGGGACCTAGCACAGATACGCAGTATTTT. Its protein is CAGPGGPSTDTQYF.

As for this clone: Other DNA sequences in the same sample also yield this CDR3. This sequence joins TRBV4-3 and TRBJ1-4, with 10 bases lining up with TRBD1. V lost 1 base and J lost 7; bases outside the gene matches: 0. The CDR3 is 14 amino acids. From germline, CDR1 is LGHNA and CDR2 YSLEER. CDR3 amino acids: CASSQGQGAEKLFF. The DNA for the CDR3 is TGCGCCAGCAGCCAAGGACAGGGGGCTGAAAAACTGTTTTTT.

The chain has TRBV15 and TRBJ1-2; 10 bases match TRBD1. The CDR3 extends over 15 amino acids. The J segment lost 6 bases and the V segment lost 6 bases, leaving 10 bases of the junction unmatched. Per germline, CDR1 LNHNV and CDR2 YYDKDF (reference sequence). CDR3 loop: CATRKPGTGDDGYTF. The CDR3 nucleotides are TGTGCCACCAGGAAACCCGGGACAGGGGACGATGGCTACACCTTC. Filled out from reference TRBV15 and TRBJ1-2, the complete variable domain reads DAMVIQNPRYQVTQFGKPVTLSCSQTLNHNVMYWYQQKSSQAPKLLFHYYDKDFNNEADTPDNFQSRRPNTSFCFLDIRSPGLGDTAMYLCATRKPGTGDDGYTFGSGTRLTVV.

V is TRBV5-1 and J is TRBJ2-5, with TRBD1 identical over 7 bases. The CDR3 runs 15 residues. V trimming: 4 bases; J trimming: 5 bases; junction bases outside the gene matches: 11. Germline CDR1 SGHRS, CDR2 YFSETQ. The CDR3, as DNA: TGCGCCAGCAGCCTAGACAGGGTCGTATGGGAGACCCAGTACTTC. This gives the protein CASSLDRVVWETQYF.

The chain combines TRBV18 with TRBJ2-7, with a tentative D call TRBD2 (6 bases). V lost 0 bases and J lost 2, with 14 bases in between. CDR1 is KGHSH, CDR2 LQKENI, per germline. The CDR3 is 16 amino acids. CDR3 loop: CASSPPRTTNPYEQYF. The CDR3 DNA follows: TGTGCCAGCTCACCACCGCGGACTACGAATCCCTACGAGCAGTACTTC.

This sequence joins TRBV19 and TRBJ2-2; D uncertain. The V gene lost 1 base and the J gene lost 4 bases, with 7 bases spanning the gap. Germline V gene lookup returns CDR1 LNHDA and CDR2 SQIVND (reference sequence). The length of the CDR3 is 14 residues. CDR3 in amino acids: CASSIGRFTGELFF. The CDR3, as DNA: TGTGCCAGTAGTATAGGCAGATTCACCGGGGAGCTGTTTTTT.

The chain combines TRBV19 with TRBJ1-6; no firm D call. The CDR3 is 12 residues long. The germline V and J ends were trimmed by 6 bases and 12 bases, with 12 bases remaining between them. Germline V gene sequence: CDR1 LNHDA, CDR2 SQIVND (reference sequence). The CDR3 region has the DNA TGTGCCAGTAGAAGAGCATTAGAACCCCTCCACTTT. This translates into CASRRALEPLHF.

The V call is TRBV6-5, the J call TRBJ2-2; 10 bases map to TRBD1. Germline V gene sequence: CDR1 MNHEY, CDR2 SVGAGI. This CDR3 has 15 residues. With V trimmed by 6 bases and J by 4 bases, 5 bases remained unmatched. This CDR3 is CASSSDRGSTGELFF. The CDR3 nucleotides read TGTGCCAGCAGCTCGGACAGGGGGTCCACCGGGGAGCTGTTTTTT.

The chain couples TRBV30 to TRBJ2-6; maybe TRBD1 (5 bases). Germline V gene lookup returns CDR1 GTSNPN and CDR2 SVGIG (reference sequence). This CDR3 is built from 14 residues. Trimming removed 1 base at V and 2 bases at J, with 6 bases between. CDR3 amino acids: CAWSEGAGANVLTF. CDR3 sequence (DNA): TGTGCCTGGAGTGAAGGGGCTGGGGCCAACGTCCTGACTTTC.

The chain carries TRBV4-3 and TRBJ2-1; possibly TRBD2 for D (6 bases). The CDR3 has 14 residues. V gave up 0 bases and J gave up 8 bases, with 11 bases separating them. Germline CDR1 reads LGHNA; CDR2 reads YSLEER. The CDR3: CASSQDLRGHEQFF. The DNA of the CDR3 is TGCGCCAGCAGCCAAGATTTGCGGGGCCATGAGCAGTTCTTC.

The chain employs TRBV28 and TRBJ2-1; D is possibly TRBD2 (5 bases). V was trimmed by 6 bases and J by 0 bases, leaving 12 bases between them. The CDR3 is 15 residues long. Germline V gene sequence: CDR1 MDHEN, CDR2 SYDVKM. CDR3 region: CASRPSGSSYNEQFF. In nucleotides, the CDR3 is TGTGCCAGCAGACCGAGCGGCAGCTCCTACAATGAGCAGTTCTTC.

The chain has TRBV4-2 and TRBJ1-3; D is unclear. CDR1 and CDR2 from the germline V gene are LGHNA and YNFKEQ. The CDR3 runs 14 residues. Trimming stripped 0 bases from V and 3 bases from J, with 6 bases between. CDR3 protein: CASSQDRVGNTIYF. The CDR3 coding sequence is TGTGCCAGCAGCCAAGATCGAGTTGGAAACACCATATATTTT.

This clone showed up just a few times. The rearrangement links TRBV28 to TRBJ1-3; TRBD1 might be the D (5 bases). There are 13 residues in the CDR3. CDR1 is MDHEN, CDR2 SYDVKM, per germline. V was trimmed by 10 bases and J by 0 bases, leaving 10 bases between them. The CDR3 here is CAISDSSGNTIYF. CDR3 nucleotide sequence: TGTGCCATTTCCGACAGCTCTGGAAACACCATATATTTT.